The clone carrying this TCR beta chain was detected many times. The antigen remains unidentified. This record comes from a study of T cells after posttransplantation cyclophosphamide. This CDR3 comprises 14 residues. Germline-derived CDR1 and CDR2 are MNHNS and SASEGT. The V end was cut by 6 bases, the J end by 0 bases, with 10 bases between. Profiling relied on immunoSEQ multiplex PCR, and the TCRdb table lists in-frame clones only, not all of them. In total the sample includes 40,000 to 60,000 clones, none of them seen once. General study results and limits: TRB overlap between skin or GI tissue T cells and blood was limited. Recipient CMV seropositivity and CMV reactivation strongly tracked TRB clonality. Later post-transplant blood repertoires were often dominated by donor CD8+ memory clones.

V usage is TRBV6-1 and J usage is TRBJ2-3; D call uncertain. This TCR derives from a man aged 35-49 years in good health, CMV-negative, and a related stem cell transplant donor. Input material: PBMCs. The CDR3 here is CASRREISTDTQYF. The CDR3, as DNA: TGTGCCAGCAGGCGAGAGATTAGCACAGATACGCAGTATTTT.